These 5 T cell receptor beta chains were sequenced from one sample in a study of cytomegalovirus exposure and HLA in healthy donors. Sequencing used immunoSEQ multiplex PCR; TCRdb keeps in-frame clones, though not all of them. This sample has some 240,000 clones, with around 87% found just once. Specimen: PBMCs. The receptors were gathered from a woman aged 25 to 45 in good health and CMV-seropositive.

The chain carries TRBV2 and TRBJ2-1, with TRBD2 matching 12 bases. Germline V gene data show CDR1 as SNHLY and CDR2 as FYNNEI. This CDR3 spans 16 amino acids. With V trimmed by 0 bases and J by 5 bases, 2 bases remained unmatched. CDR3: CASSEAGTSGHNEQFF. CDR3 DNA: TGTGCCAGCAGTGAAGCCGGGACTAGCGGGCACAATGAGCAGTTCTTC.

In its sample, this clone was seen once. The chain joins TRBV5-4 to TRBJ2-7, with 7 bases aligning to TRBD1. The trim removed 0 bases at V and 1 base at J, leaving 4 bases unmatched. This CDR3 is 15 amino acids long. The V gene's germline CDR1 is SGHNT and CDR2 YYREEE (reference sequence). The CDR3, as DNA: TGTGCCAGCAGCTTGGGACAGGGAAGATCCTACGAGCAGTACTTC. Its protein product is CASSLGQGRSYEQYF.

The V gene is TRBV7-6, the J gene TRBJ2-7; 11 bases match TRBD2. The CDR3 length is 15 residues. Germline V gene lookup returns CDR1 SGHVS and CDR2 FNYEAQ. V was pared by 4 bases and J by 6 bases, with 8 bases of the junction left unmatched. CDR3 region: CASSSLAGGGGEQYF. CDR3 nucleotide sequence: TGTGCCAGCAGCTCTCTAGCGGGAGGCGGGGGCGAGCAGTACTTC.

V gene TRBV29-1 combines with J gene TRBJ2-5; D perhaps matches TRBD2 (5 bases). Germline CDR1 reads SQVTM; CDR2 reads ANQGSEA. CDR3 length: 18 amino acids. Trimming took off 5 bases at V and 0 bases at J, with 25 bases between the two ends. CDR3: CSVLGNGLPVRYQETQYF. The CDR3 nucleotides read TGCAGCGTTTTGGGGAACGGACTTCCAGTAAGGTACCAAGAGACCCAGTACTTC.

The chain has TRBV27 and TRBJ2-7, with 12 bases lining up with TRBD2. There are 17 residues in the CDR3. CDR1 and CDR2 from the germline V gene are MNHEY and SMNVEV (reference sequence). The trim removed 4 bases at V and 0 bases at J, leaving 7 bases unmatched. The CDR3 bases are TGTGCCAGCAGTTCCGGGCCGGGACTAGCGGGCTCCTACGAGCAGTACTTC. Amino acid sequence: CASSSGPGLAGSYEQYF.